This entry concerns a single TCR beta chain. The V and J ends lost 8 bases and 6 bases respectively, with 14 bases between them. In germline, CDR1 is SEHNR, CDR2 FQNEAQ (reference sequence). The CDR3 has 12 amino acids. This specimen belongs to a study of blood T cells in healthy people across ages. Alongside a J-beta primer mix, a sample-barcoded 5' primer served in a second PCR lasting about 6 to 11 cycles. In TCRdb, the 5' RACE reads were re-called with MiXCR into one record per CDR3 protein. The sample records around 2 million distinct CDR3 sequences, roughly two fifths being singletons. This sequence originates from a human donor in good health. The genes are TRBV7-9 and TRBJ2-7; D gene unclear. The sequenced sample consisted of blood. The CDR3 DNA reads TGTGCCAGCGAACCTGAGAGCTGCGAGCAGTACTTC. Translated, it gives CASEPESCEQYF.